These T cell receptor beta chains were read from a single sample in a study of post-analysis software for immune sequencing data. TCRdb itself ran the PCR reads through MiXCR, one entry per CDR3 protein. The profile shows around 260,000 distinct CDR3 sequences, approximately 34% of them singletons. Sample: blood. These TCRs come from a girl under 18 with multiple sclerosis. Both conserved end residues are part of each CDR3. The order of the fields is J gene, clone size, V gene, D gene, CDR3 protein, CDR3 DNA. The D gene is left open where the match is weak. Some rows have no size entry. The others give once, few or many, or a class for an expanded clone.

J: TRBJ2-7; size: once; V: TRBV10-3; D: NA; CDR3: CAISLGAGHLLGHEQYF; DNA: TGTGCCATCAGCCTCGGGGCAGGTCATCTCCTCGGACACGAGCAGTACTTC
J: TRBJ1-2; size: NA; V: TRBV12-3/TRBV12-4; D: NA; CDR3: CASSPNRDNPGYTF; DNA: TGTGCCAGCAGTCCGAACCGGGACAACCCTGGCTACACCTTC
J: TRBJ2-1; size: many; V: TRBV19; D: NA; CDR3: CASSMQYEQFF; DNA: TGTGCCAGTAGTATGCAGTATGAGCAGTTCTTC
J: TRBJ1-2; size: few; V: TRBV3-1; D: NA; CDR3: CASSQDAGEGYGYTF; DNA: TGTGCCAGCAGCCAAGATGCCGGGGAAGGCTATGGCTACACCTTC
J: TRBJ2-1; size: NA; V: TRBV2; D: NA; CDR3: CASSVRGARNEQFF; DNA: TGTGCCAGCAGTGTCAGGGGTGCCCGCAATGAGCAGTTCTTC
J: TRBJ2-1; size: NA; V: TRBV29-1; D: TRBD1; CDR3: CSRGGTGGNGQFF; DNA: TGCAGCCGGGGGGGGACAGGGGGCAATGGGCAGTTCTTC
J: TRBJ2-4; size: NA; V: TRBV6-6; D: TRBD1; CDR3: CASSYSGDSRPGNIQYF; DNA: TGTGCCAGCAGTTACTCGGGGGACAGCCGACCAGGAAACATTCAGTACTTC
J: TRBJ1-2; size: NA; V: TRBV28; D: TRBD1; CDR3: CASSLMGRGVSGYTF; DNA: TGTGCCAGCAGTTTAATGGGCAGGGGGGTATCTGGCTACACCTTC
J: TRBJ1-1; size: many; V: TRBV9; D: TRBD1; CDR3: CASSVGTGGAKTEAFF; DNA: TGTGCCAGCAGCGTAGGGACAGGGGGCGCGAAAACTGAAGCTTTCTTT
J: TRBJ1-2; size: NA; V: TRBV7-8; D: TRBD1; CDR3: CASSLGGQGLRGYTF; DNA: TGTGCCAGCAGCTTAGGGGGACAGGGACTTCGAGGCTACACCTTC
J: TRBJ2-1; size: NA; V: TRBV20-1; D: NA; CDR3: CSARRLHNEQFF; DNA: TGCAGTGCTAGGCGGCTCCACAATGAGCAGTTCTTC
J: TRBJ2-1; size: many; V: TRBV3-1; D: TRBD1; CDR3: CASSGQEISYNEQFF; DNA: TGTGCCAGCAGCGGACAGGAGATCTCCTACAATGAGCAGTTCTTC
J: TRBJ2-3; size: NA; V: TRBV2; D: NA; CDR3: CANKGYTQYF; DNA: TGTGCCAACAAAGGGTATACGCAATATTTT
J: TRBJ2-5; size: many; V: TRBV7-9; D: NA; CDR3: CASSRFPPTLPGETQYF; DNA: TGTGCCAGCAGCAGGTTCCCGCCAACCCTCCCGGGGGAGACCCAGTACTTC
J: TRBJ2-5; size: many; V: TRBV28; D: NA; CDR3: CASSLRIQETQYF; DNA: TGTGCCAGCAGTTTACGGATCCAAGAGACCCAGTACTTC
J: TRBJ2-3; size: NA; V: TRBV6-1; D: NA; CDR3: CASSPPNQPQYF; DNA: TGTGCCAGCTCCCCGCCCAACCAGCCCCAGTATTTT
J: TRBJ1-2; size: NA; V: TRBV20-1; D: NA; CDR3: CSAPILDYGYTF; DNA: TGCAGTGCCCCGATTTTGGACTATGGCTACACCTTC
J: TRBJ1-1; size: few; V: TRBV28; D: NA; CDR3: CASSAEHRRGTEAFF; DNA: TGTGCCAGCAGTGCGGAGCATCGGAGGGGGACTGAAGCTTTCTTT
J: TRBJ2-1; size: NA; V: TRBV4-2; D: NA; CDR3: CASSPWVGDEQFF; DNA: TGTGCCAGCAGCCCATGGGTTGGGGATGAGCAGTTCTTC
J: TRBJ2-5; size: NA; V: TRBV5-1; D: NA; CDR3: CASSYQTLYQETQYF; DNA: TGCGCCAGCAGCTATCAAACTTTGTACCAAGAGACCCAGTACTTC
J: TRBJ2-5; size: many; V: TRBV5-1; D: TRBD2; CDR3: CASSPRGSGEETQYF; DNA: TGCGCCAGCAGCCCCCGTGGTAGCGGGGAAGAGACCCAGTACTTC
J: TRBJ2-3; size: NA; V: TRBV7-3; D: NA; CDR3: CASSPTGTSLGTDTQYF; DNA: TGTGCCAGCAGTCCAACCGGGACTTCCCTCGGCACAGATACGCAGTATTTT
J: TRBJ2-1; size: many; V: TRBV11-1; D: TRBD1; CDR3: CASSYRQGSYNEQFF; DNA: TGTGCCAGCAGTTATAGACAGGGATCCTACAATGAGCAGTTCTTC
J: TRBJ2-7; size: NA; V: TRBV5-1; D: NA; CDR3: CASSSDYEQYF; DNA: TGCGCCAGCAGCTCCGACTACGAGCAGTACTTC
J: TRBJ2-6; size: many; V: TRBV20-1; D: NA; CDR3: CSAREGTTGANVLTF; DNA: TGCAGTGCTAGAGAGGGGACAACCGGGGCCAACGTCCTGACTTTC
J: TRBJ1-2; size: many; V: TRBV5-1; D: NA; CDR3: CASSSGGGTTNYGYTF; DNA: TGCGCCAGCAGCTCCGGAGGGGGAACCACTAACTATGGCTACACCTTC